The 19 T cell receptor beta chains in this list originate from one sample, sequenced in a study of cytomegalovirus exposure and HLA in healthy donors. The data were produced by immunoSEQ multiplex PCR, yet TCRdb's version contains in-frame clones alone and is incomplete. Here the sample spans more than 90,000 clones, under 95% being singletons. Source material: PBMCs. The receptors originated from a woman aged 30 to 39 in good health and CMV-seropositive.

The CDR3 here is CASSEVKEAEETQYF. For the CDR3, the DNA is TGTGCCAGCAGTGAAGTAAAAGAGGCAGAGGAGACCCAGTACTTC. The chain links TRBV25-1 to TRBJ2-5; no clear D gene. Germline loops: CDR1 MGHDK, CDR2 SYGVNS. The V and J ends lost 2 bases and 5 bases respectively, with 15 bases between them. There are 15 residues in the CDR3. Based on the CDR3 plus reference TRBV25-1 and TRBJ2-5, the full variable domain is EADIYQTPRYLVIGTGKKITLECSQTMGHDKMYWYQQDPGMELHLIHYSYGVNSTEKGDLSSESTVSRIRTEHFPLTLESARPSHTSQYLCASSEVKEAEETQYFGPGTRLLVL.

This sequence joins TRBV4-3 and TRBJ2-7, with D possibly TRBD2 on 6 matching bases. Per the germline V gene, CDR1 is LGHNA and CDR2 is YSLEER. The CDR3 spans 14 residues. With 4 bases removed from V and 3 bases from J, the gap between germline ends came to 13 bases. This chain's CDR3 is CASSPTEGGYEQYF. The CDR3 DNA follows: TGCGCCAGCAGCCCGACGGAGGGCGGCTACGAGCAGTACTTC.

This chain links TRBV30 with TRBJ1-3; D unresolved. Germline CDR1 GTSNPN, CDR2 SVGIG (reference sequence). Trimming removed 2 bases from V and 2 bases from J, with 7 bases in between. This CDR3 has 13 residues. Here the CDR3 DNA reads TGTGCCTGGAGTTTCAGGACTGGAAACACCATATATTTT. The encoded protein is CAWSFRTGNTIYF.

V and J are TRBV2 and TRBJ1-3, with 9 bases matching TRBD1. Per the germline V gene, CDR1 is SNHLY and CDR2 is FYNNEI. The CDR3 totals 13 residues. After removal of 5 bases from V and 9 bases from J, the junction contained 5 bases not matched to a gene. The CDR3: CASSTRDRVTIYF. For the CDR3, the DNA is TGTGCCAGCAGTACCCGGGACAGGGTCACCATATATTTT.

The chain recombines TRBV7-9 with TRBJ2-7, with TRBD2 identical over 11 bases. Trimming took 1 base from V and 6 from J; bases not matched to a gene: 14. Germline V lookup: CDR1 SEHNR, CDR2 FQNEAQ (reference sequence). The CDR3 spans 18 residues. CDR3 nucleotides: TGTGCCAGCAGCTTAGGGACTAGCGGGTGGGTATTACGAGGCGAGCAGTACTTC. Translating it yields CASSLGTSGWVLRGEQYF.

This CDR3 reads CASSWTRTSHSNEQFF. In DNA, the CDR3 is TGTGCCAGCAGTTGGACGAGGACTAGTCATTCCAATGAGCAGTTCTTC. This sequence joins TRBV14 and TRBJ2-1, with 7 bases fitting TRBD2. Germline CDR1 reads SGHDN; CDR2 reads FVKESK. The CDR3 totals 16 residues. The trim removed 6 bases at V and 6 bases at J, leaving 14 bases unmatched. Complete variable domain (other parts from reference TRBV14 and TRBJ2-1): EAGVTQFPSHSVIEKGQTVTLRCDPISGHDNLYWYRRVMGKEIKFLLHFVKESKQDESGMPNNRFLAERTGGTYSTLKVQPAELEDSGVYFCASSWTRTSHSNEQFFGPGTRLTVL.

This clone came up a few times. CDR3 loop: CASSSGQGAYEQYF. Here the CDR3 DNA reads TGTGCCAGCAGCTCTGGACAGGGGGCTTACGAGCAGTACTTC. This chain links TRBV7-9 with TRBJ2-7; 11 bases map to TRBD1. V dropped 4 bases and J dropped 4; count of bases not matched to a gene: 3. CDR3 size: 14 residues. Germline V gene lookup returns CDR1 SEHNR and CDR2 FQNEAQ (reference sequence).

The rearrangement links TRBV4-3 to TRBJ2-1; TRBD2 agrees at 12 bases. Germline lookup yields CDR1 LGHNA and CDR2 YSLEER. The CDR3 length is 21 residues. Losses at the gene ends were 0 bases for V and 0 bases for J; bases not matched to a gene: 12. The CDR3 here is CASSQDLGLAGGFSSYNEQFF. The CDR3 DNA sequence: TGCGCCAGCAGCCAAGATCTTGGGCTAGCGGGAGGGTTTAGCTCCTACAATGAGCAGTTCTTC.

This sequence joins TRBV9 and TRBJ2-7; 9 bases fit TRBD2. Germline V gives CDR1 SGDLS, CDR2 YYNGEE. V lost 3 bases to trimming and J lost 3 bases; unmatched junction nucleotides: 4. The CDR3 covers 14 residues. The CDR3 nucleotides are TGTGCCAGCAGCGCGGGACTAGCTAGCTACGAGCAGTACTTC. It encodes CASSAGLASYEQYF.

V is TRBV28 and J is TRBJ1-2, with D possibly matching TRBD1 (5 bases). Per germline, CDR1 MDHEN and CDR2 SYDVKM. This CDR3 is 15 amino acids long. Trimming pared 0 bases from V and 5 bases from J, leaving 13 bases between. CDR3 in DNA: TGTGCCAGCAGTTTATGGCAGGGCGCGACATATGGCTACACCTTC. Translating gives CASSLWQGATYGYTF.

This clone was recorded only once. This chain links TRBV7-6 with TRBJ2-1; 7 bases are shared with TRBD2. The ends lost 1 base at V and 7 bases at J; junction bases unmatched: 10. From germline, CDR1 is SGHVS and CDR2 FNYEAQ. The CDR3 loop spans 16 amino acids. This CDR3 reads CASSLGMGGPQNEQFF. CDR3 sequence (DNA): TGTGCCAGCAGCTTAGGTATGGGAGGGCCGCAGAATGAGCAGTTCTTC.

This clone was detected once. The rearrangement joins TRBV5-1 to TRBJ2-7, with a weak D call TRBD1 (7 bases). CDR1 is SGHRS and CDR2 is YFSETQ in the germline V gene. The CDR3 spans 16 residues. V was cut by 4 bases and J by 5 bases, with 22 bases left in between. CDR3 amino acids: CASSKSTGPSGDEQYF. The DNA for the CDR3 is TGCGCCAGCAGCAAATCGACAGGGCCGTCGGGGGACGAGCAGTACTTC.

This chain links TRBV18 with TRBJ1-2; 7 bases match TRBD1. The CDR3 loop spans 16 amino acids. Trimming took 3 bases from V and 7 from J; bases not matched to a gene: 14. The germline V gene has CDR1 KGHSH and CDR2 LQKENI. CDR3 region: CASSPQFATGKGGYTF. DNA of the CDR3: TGTGCCAGCTCACCCCAATTCGCGACAGGGAAGGGTGGCTACACCTTC.

This chain uses TRBV7-8 with TRBJ1-5, with a tentative D call TRBD1 (6 bases). The CDR3 extends over 16 amino acids. CDR1 is SGHVS and CDR2 is FQNEAQ in the germline V gene. Trimming shortened V by 1 base and J by 2 bases, and 12 bases separated the two germline ends. The CDR3 nucleotides read TGTGCCAGCAGCTTAGTTCGGGGGGCTGGCAATCAGCCCCAGCATTTT. It specifies CASSLVRGAGNQPQHF.

The CDR3 region has the DNA TGTGCCAGTAGTATAAATGGTCGAGGGGGAGTTGGCTCTGGGGCCAACGTCCTGACTTTC. This gives the protein CASSINGRGGVGSGANVLTF. The rearrangement uses TRBV19 and TRBJ2-6; a possible D gene is TRBD1 (6 bases). Trimming left V 2 bases short and J 0 bases short, with 20 bases between. Germline V gene data show CDR1 as LNHDA and CDR2 as SQIVND (reference sequence). The CDR3 extends over 20 amino acids. The full variable domain, rest sourced from reference TRBV19 and TRBJ2-6, is DGGITQSPKYLFRKEGQNVTLSCEQNLNHDAMYWYRQDPGQGLRLIYYSQIVNDFQKGDIAEGYSVSREKKESFPLTVTSAQKNPTAFYLCASSINGRGGVGSGANVLTFGAGSRLTVL.

This sequence joins TRBV9 and TRBJ2-6, with a possible D match to TRBD2 (6 bases). This CDR3 has 18 amino acids. CDR1 is SGDLS and CDR2 is YYNGEE in the germline V gene. Trimming took off 4 bases at V and 0 bases at J, with 17 bases between the two ends. CDR3 sequence reads: CASSLRLEELSGANVLTF. In DNA, the CDR3 is TGTGCCAGCAGCTTAAGACTAGAAGAGCTCTCTGGGGCCAACGTCCTGACTTTC.

As DNA, the CDR3 is TGTGCCAGCAGAGGGCTAGCGGGAGGTTCCTCCTACGAGCAGTACTTC. Protein product: CASRGLAGGSSYEQYF. The chain joins TRBV11-2 to TRBJ2-7; TRBD2 matches 11 bases. Germline V lookup: CDR1 SGHAT, CDR2 FQNNGV. V dropped 6 bases and J dropped 0; count of bases not matched to a gene: 7. This CDR3 comprises 16 residues.

The rearrangement links TRBV7-9 to TRBJ2-5, with D unresolved. V gave up 1 base and J gave up 5 bases, with 5 bases separating them. The germline CDR1 and CDR2 sequences are SEHNR and FQNEAQ (reference sequence). The length of the CDR3 is 12 residues. CDR3 loop: CASSLVGETQYF. In DNA, the CDR3 is TGTGCCAGCAGCTTAGTCGGGGAGACCCAGTACTTC.

This clone appeared once. This rearrangement joins TRBV19 to TRBJ1-2; 11 bases are shared with TRBD1. The germline CDR1 and CDR2 sequences are LNHDA and SQIVND (reference sequence). CDR3 length equals 16 residues. After removal of 0 bases from V and 6 bases from J, the junction contained 6 bases not matched to a gene. The CDR3 here is CASSIDPGTGGNGYTF. In DNA, the CDR3 is TGTGCCAGTAGTATAGATCCCGGGACAGGGGGGAATGGCTACACCTTC. Combining the CDR3 with reference TRBV19 and TRBJ1-2 gives the whole variable domain DGGITQSPKYLFRKEGQNVTLSCEQNLNHDAMYWYRQDPGQGLRLIYYSQIVNDFQKGDIAEGYSVSREKKESFPLTVTSAQKNPTAFYLCASSIDPGTGGNGYTFGSGTRLTVV.